The rows below give T cell receptor beta chains drawn from one sample of a study of cytomegalovirus exposure and HLA in healthy donors. Some clones are missing from TCRdb's copy, which holds only in-frame ones; the method was immunoSEQ multiplex PCR. Of approximately 150,000 clones listed, about 90% are singletons. Input material: PBMCs. The origin of the receptors is a woman younger than 30 in good health and CMV-seropositive. Both conserved end residues are part of each CDR3. The D gene is left open where the match is weak. Only some rows state a clone size, as once, few, many or a class for expanded clones.

v_gene	d_gene	j_gene	abundance	CDR3nt	CDR3aa
TRBV4-2	-	TRBJ1-3	-	TGTGCCAGCAGCCAAGAATGGCTCCCGCTCTCTGGAAACACCATATATTTT	CASSQEWLPLSGNTIYF
TRBV2	TRBD2	TRBJ2-3	-	TGTGCCAGCAGTGAAGGGCTAGCGGGAGATACGCAGTATTTT	CASSEGLAGDTQYF
TRBV15	-	TRBJ1-3	-	TGTGCCACCAGCAGAGCCGTCGGGGGCTCTGGAAACACCATATATTTT	CATSRAVGGSGNTIYF
TRBV19	TRBD2	TRBJ2-2	-	TGTGCCAGTAGTATTTCGGGTAGCGGGGGCCCGAACACCGGGGAGCTGTTTTTT	CASSISGSGGPNTGELFF
TRBV7-8	TRBD2	TRBJ2-7	-	TGTGCCAGCAGCCGGACTAGCGGGTACGAGCAGTACTTC	CASSRTSGYEQYF
TRBV27	TRBD1	TRBJ2-1	-	TGTGCCAGCAGTTCACCGGGACAGGGCTCCAATGAGCAGTTCTTC	CASSSPGQGSNEQFF
TRBV7-2	-	TRBJ2-1	once	TGTGCCAGCAGCTTAGAACACAGGGTGGGCAATGAGCAGTTCTTC	CASSLEHRVGNEQFF
TRBV6-1	-	TRBJ2-2	-	TGTGCCAGCAGTGGGGGACAGAACACCGGGGAGCTGTTTTTT	CASSGGQNTGELFF
TRBV30	-	TRBJ2-7	-	TGTGCCTGGAGATGGGGAGGGGGTCACGAGCAGTACTTC	CAWRWGGGHEQYF
TRBV7-3	-	TRBJ2-7	-	TGTGCCAGCAGCCCCCCTAACGAGCAGTACTTC	CASSPPNEQYF
TRBV30	-	TRBJ1-2	few	TGTGCCTGGAAAGTCCCAGGAATCCCCGACTACACCTTC	CAWKVPGIPDYTF
TRBV7-2	TRBD1	TRBJ1-2	-	TGTGCCAGCAGCTTAAGTGGGACAGGGTTTTATGGCTACACCTTC	CASSLSGTGFYGYTF
TRBV4-3	TRBD2	TRBJ2-3	once	TGCGCCAGCAGCCAAGAGGCGGGAGTGGATGGCACAGATACGCAGTATTTT	CASSQEAGVDGTDTQYF
TRBV28	-	TRBJ1-2	once	TGTGCCAGCAGTTTTCCAGGACAGAGGTATGGCTACACCTTC	CASSFPGQRYGYTF
TRBV28	TRBD2	TRBJ2-3	-	TGTGCCAGCGGCCTAGCGGGTGGGGGAGATACGCAGTATTTT	CASGLAGGGDTQYF
TRBV6-5	TRBD2	TRBJ2-7	once	TGTGCCAGCAGTTACTCGCGGGGGGGCAGCGAGCAGTACTTC	CASSYSRGGSEQYF
TRBV29-1	TRBD1	TRBJ2-5	-	TGCAGCGCCGACAGGGGGCGCGGGACCCAGTACTTC	CSADRGRGTQYF
TRBV14	-	TRBJ2-5	-	TGTGCCAGCAGCCAAGAACAGGTCGCCCAAGAGACCCAGTACTTC	CASSQEQVAQETQYF
TRBV7-9	-	TRBJ2-7	once	TGTGCCAGCAGCCAAACCAAACTCCAGGGGCAGTACTTC	CASSQTKLQGQYF
TRBV6-5	-	TRBJ1-3	once	TGTGCCAGCAGTACAGGGACTGGAAACACCATATATTTT	CASSTGTGNTIYF
TRBV11-2	-	TRBJ2-7	-	TGTGCCAGCAGCTTGGGGGCCAGGCTCTACGAGCAGTACTTC	CASSLGARLYEQYF
TRBV6-1	-	TRBJ1-6	few	TGTGCCAGCAGTGACCATGTTTGGGGGGGCTCACCCCTCCACTTT	CASSDHVWGGSPLHF
TRBV4-1	-	TRBJ2-4	-	TGCGCCAGCAGCCAAGAGGGCGTAGGAATTCAGTACTTC	CASSQEGVGIQYF
TRBV29-1	TRBD1	TRBJ2-5	-	TGCAGCGTTCAAGACAGGGGACAAGAGACCCAGTACTTC	CSVQDRGQETQYF